One sample yielded the 13 T cell receptor beta chains listed below, sequenced in a study of cytotoxic CD8 clonotypes in ibrutinib-treated CLL. Here immunoSEQ multiplex PCR was the method, and the copy in TCRdb shows in-frame clones only, minus some. The data show about 310,000 clones, almost 80% seen once. The specimen comprised PBMCs, sampled before ibrutinib treatment. The receptors here all came from a human donor with chronic lymphocytic leukemia.

V is TRBV30 and J is TRBJ2-7, with 9 bases aligning to TRBD1. CDR1 GTSNPN and CDR2 SVGIG come from the germline V gene (reference sequence). V shed 4 bases and J 5 bases; nucleotides not matched to a gene: 15. The CDR3 totals 16 residues. CDR3 residues: CAWIDRGALLFNEQYF. The CDR3, as DNA: TGTGCCTGGATAGACAGGGGGGCGCTTCTTTTCAACGAGCAGTACTTC.

The CDR3 sequence: CASSVQSNQPQHF. Here the CDR3 DNA reads TGTGCCAGCAGTGTCCAGAGCAATCAGCCCCAGCATTTT. V is TRBV2 and J is TRBJ1-5; D is undetermined. Looked up from germline, CDR1 is SNHLY and CDR2 is FYNNEI. V lost 4 bases, J lost 1 base, and 5 bases lay in between. The CDR3 is made up of 13 amino acids.

The genes are TRBV11-2 and TRBJ2-5, with 7 positions matching TRBD2. The length of the CDR3 is 14 residues. Germline values: CDR1 SGHAT, CDR2 FQNNGV. V dropped 1 base and J dropped 2; count of bases not matched to a gene: 1. CDR3 region: CASSLGTRQETQYF. CDR3 coding DNA: TGTGCCAGCAGCTTAGGGACTAGACAAGAGACCCAGTACTTC.

This clone showed up just once. The V and J genes are TRBV5-1 and TRBJ2-7; 8 bases are shared with TRBD1. The CDR3 runs to 16 residues. CDR1 and CDR2 (germline): SGHRS, YFSETQ. V shed 3 bases and J 0 bases; nucleotides not matched to a gene: 8. CDR3 bases: TGCGCCAGCAGCTACGGACGACAGGGGAGCTCCTACGAGCAGTACTTC. It translates to CASSYGRQGSSYEQYF.

This clone was found once. The chain is built from TRBV18 and TRBJ1-4; 9 bases agree with TRBD1. Germline values: CDR1 KGHSH, CDR2 LQKENI. This CDR3 is built from 14 residues. Unmatched junction bases numbered 8, after V lost 8 bases and J lost 7 bases. The CDR3 sequence is CASTPGQGREKLFF. As DNA, the CDR3 is TGTGCCAGCACTCCGGGACAGGGTCGTGAAAAACTGTTTTTT.

This clone was counted only a few times. The gene calls are TRBV15 and TRBJ1-5; TRBD1 matches 8 bases. This CDR3 region has 18 residues. V dropped 2 bases and J dropped 4; count of bases not matched to a gene: 13. Germline V CDR1 and CDR2: LNHNV, YYDKDF (reference sequence). The CDR3 is CATSRSNRGTEGNQPQHF. CDR3 nucleotide sequence: TGTGCCACCAGCAGAAGTAACAGGGGGACAGAAGGGAATCAGCCCCAGCATTTT.

CDR3 loop: CASSLGPGGPDTQYF. CDR3 in DNA: TGTGCCAGCAGCCTGGGACCGGGGGGGCCAGATACGCAGTATTTT. The J gene is TRBJ2-3, the V gene TRBV7-6; 8 bases fit TRBD2. After removal of 5 bases from V and 4 bases from J, the junction contained 8 bases not matched to a gene. The CDR3 consists of 15 residues. The germline V gene has CDR1 SGHVS and CDR2 FNYEAQ.

In this sample, this clone turned up once. The chain uses TRBV6-5 and TRBJ1-3; maybe TRBD1 (5 bases). The germline V gene encodes CDR1 MNHEY and CDR2 SVGAGI. The V and J ends lost 5 bases and 4 bases respectively, with 15 bases between them. The CDR3 has 15 residues. CDR3 residues: CASSPRWTRGNTIYF. Here the CDR3 DNA reads TGTGCCAGCAGTCCAAGGTGGACAAGGGGAAACACCATATATTTT.

The V gene is TRBV9, the J gene TRBJ1-2; weak D call: TRBD1 (5 bases). Germline loops: CDR1 SGDLS, CDR2 YYNGEE. This CDR3 comprises 16 residues. V dropped 0 bases and J dropped 4 bases, with 16 bases sitting between them. The CDR3 is CASSVAFGGARYGYTF. In nucleotides, the CDR3 is TGTGCCAGCAGCGTAGCCTTCGGAGGGGCCCGCTATGGCTACACCTTC.

The chain is built from TRBV29-1 and TRBJ1-2; D not resolved. The CDR3 spans 13 residues. Trimming removed 5 bases from V and 4 bases from J, with 14 bases in between. The germline gives CDR1 SQVTM, CDR2 ANQGSEA. The chain's CDR3 is CSVQIALVYGYTF. The DNA for the CDR3 is TGCAGCGTTCAGATAGCGCTTGTCTATGGCTACACCTTC.

The chain employs TRBV30 and TRBJ2-3; the D gene is possibly TRBD2 (6 bases). The CDR3 loop spans 12 amino acids. V was pared by 7 bases and J by 4 bases, with 12 bases between. CDR1 is GTSNPN, CDR2 SVGIG, per germline (reference sequence). The CDR3 DNA reads TGTGCCTCCGCAGCGGGTTCAGATACGCAGTATTTT. Protein sequence: CASAAGSDTQYF. Drawing the rest from reference TRBV30 and TRBJ2-3, the complete variable domain is SQTIHQWPATLVQPVGSPLSLECTVEGTSNPNLYWYRQAAGRGLQLLFYSVGIGQISSEVPQNLSASRPQDRQFILSSKKLLLSDSGFYLCASAAGSDTQYFGPGTRLTVL.

V gene TRBV19 combines with J gene TRBJ2-1, with TRBD1 identical over 8 bases. J gave up 3 bases and V 5 bases, and 3 bases lay outside the gene matches. This CDR3 contains 14 residues. Germline assignment: CDR1 LNHDA and CDR2 SQIVND (reference sequence). CDR3 DNA sequence: TGTGCCAGTAGTGGACAGGGCCGCTACAATGAGCAGTTCTTC. This translates into CASSGQGRYNEQFF.

The chain combines TRBV15 with TRBJ2-6; TRBD1 aligns across 7 bases. The CDR3 is made up of 15 amino acids. V lost 4 bases, J lost 2 bases, and 2 bases stayed unmatched. Germline CDR1 LNHNV, CDR2 YYDKDF (reference sequence). The CDR3 loop reads CATSKDRAGANVLTF. In DNA, the CDR3 is TGTGCCACCAGCAAAGACAGGGCTGGGGCCAACGTCCTGACTTTC.